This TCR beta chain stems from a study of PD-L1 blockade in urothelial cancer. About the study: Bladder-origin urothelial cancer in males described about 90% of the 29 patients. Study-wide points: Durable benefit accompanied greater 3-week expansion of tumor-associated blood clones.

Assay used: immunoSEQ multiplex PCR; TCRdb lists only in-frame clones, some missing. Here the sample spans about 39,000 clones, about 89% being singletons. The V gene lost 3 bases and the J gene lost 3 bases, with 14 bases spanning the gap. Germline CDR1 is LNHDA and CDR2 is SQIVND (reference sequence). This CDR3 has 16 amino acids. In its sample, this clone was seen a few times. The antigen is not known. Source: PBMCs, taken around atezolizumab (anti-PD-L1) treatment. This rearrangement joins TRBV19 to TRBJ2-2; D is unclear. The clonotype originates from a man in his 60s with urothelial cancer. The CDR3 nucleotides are TGTGCCAGTAGTATCTCAGGAATATCTGACACCGGGGAGCTGTTTTTT. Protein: CASSISGISDTGELFF.